A selection of T cell receptor beta chains follows, all from one sample in a study of T cell repertoires in cytomegalovirus infection. TCRdb reprocessed the reads via MiXCR and lists one record per CDR3 protein. The sample contains approximately 700,000 distinct CDR3 sequences, less than 40% of which appear only once. The sample was PBMCs. Receptors originate from a human donor in good health (CMV status not recorded). Some clones in this sample may be carry-over from other donors' samples. Both conserved end residues are part of each CDR3. D genes are given only for firm matches. Clone size is not always given. Where it is, it says once, few, many or a class for expanded clones.

D gene,J gene,V gene,clone size,CDR3 DNA,CDR3 protein
TRBD2,TRBJ2-1,TRBV6-2/TRBV6-3,-,TGTGCCAGCAGCTCACCGACTAGCGGTTACAATGAGCAGTTCTTC,CASSSPTSGYNEQFF
TRBD2,TRBJ2-3,TRBV30,-,TGTGCCTGGACTAGCGGGGTTTCCACAGATACGCAGTATTTT,CAWTSGVSTDTQYF
TRBD1,TRBJ1-1,TRBV28,once,TGTGCCAGCATGGCAGGGGGCTTGGGCACTGAAGCTTTCTTT,CASMAGGLGTEAFF
TRBD1,TRBJ1-1,TRBV29-1,-,TGCAGCGTTTCTCTGGGACAGGGTATTGAAGCTTTCTTT,CSVSLGQGIEAFF
-,TRBJ1-2,TRBV6-5,few,TGTGCCAGCTGTAGGGGGACGAACTATGGCTACACCTTC,CASCRGTNYGYTF
-,TRBJ1-2,TRBV2,few,TGTGCCAGCAGTGTGGAACAGGGTGTAGGTGGCTACACCTTC,CASSVEQGVGGYTF
-,TRBJ2-6,TRBV10-3,-,TGTGCCATCCCGGGGGCTGGGGCCAACGTCCTGACTTTC,CAIPGAGANVLTF
-,TRBJ2-7,TRBV27,-,TGTGCCAGCAGGACGTGGGGGGCCCCCGAGCAGTACTTC,CASRTWGAPEQYF
-,TRBJ2-5,TRBV12-3/TRBV12-4,-,TGTGCCAGCAGTTTCGACCCCTCAGTGGGGACCCAGTACTTC,CASSFDPSVGTQYF
-,TRBJ2-3,TRBV7-2,few,TGTGCCAGCAGCTTAGCGAAAGCGGCGCAGTATTTT,CASSLAKAAQYF
-,TRBJ1-1,TRBV7-9,few,TGTGCCAGCAGCTTAGGGCAAGTGCGGGAAAGTGAAGCTTTCTTT,CASSLGQVRESEAFF
-,TRBJ2-3,TRBV7-9,few,TGTGCCAGCAGCTTAGCGCTTTCCCAGGGAACAGATACGCAGTATTTT,CASSLALSQGTDTQYF
TRBD2,TRBJ2-7,TRBV11-2,few,TGTGCCAGCAGCTCAACCGGGACTAGCGGGGGTACCTACGAGCAGTACTTC,CASSSTGTSGGTYEQYF
TRBD2,TRBJ2-1,TRBV28,many,TGTGCCAGCAGCCCCCCCGGGACTAAGTACAATGAGCAGTTCTTC,CASSPPGTKYNEQFF
TRBD2,TRBJ2-1,TRBV24-1,-,TGTGCCACCAGTGAATCCGGACTAGCGGACAATGAGCAGTTCTTC,CATSESGLADNEQFF
-,TRBJ1-3,TRBV7-8,many,TGTGCCAGCAGCTTAGAGCAGGGCGCCGGAAACACCATATATTTT,CASSLEQGAGNTIYF
TRBD2,TRBJ2-1,TRBV9,-,TGTGCCAGCAATCTACTAGCGGGAGGGCCAAGCGGCGATGAGCAGTTCTTC,CASNLLAGGPSGDEQFF
-,TRBJ1-2,TRBV11-2,few,TGTGCCAGCAGCTTGATTTCCCGGGGATACTATGGCTACACCTTC,CASSLISRGYYGYTF
-,TRBJ1-1,TRBV4-2,-,TGTGCCAGCAGCCAACCAGACAGTAGCACTGAAGCTTTCTTT,CASSQPDSSTEAFF
TRBD1,TRBJ1-6,TRBV6-1,few,TGTGCCAGCAACAACCGAGGACAGGACAATTCACCCCTCCACTTT,CASNNRGQDNSPLHF
-,TRBJ2-7,TRBV7-2,many,TGTGCCAGCAGCTTAGCCAGGGTTAGCCACGAGCAGTACTTC,CASSLARVSHEQYF
TRBD1,TRBJ2-5,TRBV10-3,-,TGTGCCATCAGTGAGTCAGGGGGCCGGGAGACCCAGTACTTC,CAISESGGRETQYF
TRBD1,TRBJ1-6,TRBV27,-,TGTGCCAGCAGTTGGACAGGGGATAATTCACCCCTCCACTTT,CASSWTGDNSPLHF
-,TRBJ1-4,TRBV28,-,TGTGCCAGCAGTTCCAGGGGATCCGTTGCAACTAATGAAAAACTGTTTTTT,CASSSRGSVATNEKLFF
-,TRBJ2-7,TRBV7-9,-,TGTGCCAGCAGCTTAGTTTCCGCTTCCTACGAGCAGTACTTC,CASSLVSASYEQYF
TRBD2,TRBJ2-3,TRBV7-9,few,TGTGCCAGCAGCTCAGTCGATGGCGGGGGAACCACAGATACGCAGTATTTT,CASSSVDGGGTTDTQYF
-,TRBJ1-3,TRBV7-8,-,TGTGCCAGCAGCTTAGTGGGGGGCCCGGATGGAAACACCATATATTTT,CASSLVGGPDGNTIYF
-,TRBJ2-1,TRBV24-1,few,TGTGCCACCAGTGATCCCCAGGGTGGCATGATCCAGGAGCAGTTCTTC,CATSDPQGGMIQEQFF
-,TRBJ1-5,TRBV7-9,-,TGTGCCAGCAGCCCTAGCAGGGAGCGTCAGCCCCAGCATTTT,CASSPSRERQPQHF
-,TRBJ1-1,TRBV30,-,TGTGCCTGGATCCGACAGAAGAACACTGAAGCTTTCTTT,CAWIRQKNTEAFF
-,TRBJ1-1,TRBV19,-,TGTGCCACCGAGGACGGGAACACTGAAGCTTTCTTT,CATEDGNTEAFF
-,TRBJ1-4,TRBV12-3/TRBV12-4,-,TGTGCCAGCAGCTCGACTTCCAGGGGAAAACTGTTTTTT,CASSSTSRGKLFF
TRBD1,TRBJ2-7,TRBV20-1,few,TGCAGTGCTAGAGATCCCCGGACAGGGGGCGTCTCCTACGAGCAGTACTTC,CSARDPRTGGVSYEQYF
TRBD1,TRBJ2-7,TRBV28,-,TGTGCCAGCAGCACCCCCGGGACAGGGGGCTATAGGCAGTACTTC,CASSTPGTGGYRQYF
-,TRBJ1-3,TRBV7-2,few,TGTGCCAGCAGTTCACAGGCCCCGAGCTCTGGAAACACCATATATTTT,CASSSQAPSSGNTIYF
-,TRBJ1-5,TRBV2,-,TGTGCCAGCAGTGAAGCAGGAAGGGTTGGGCCCCAGCATTTT,CASSEAGRVGPQHF
TRBD1,TRBJ1-5,TRBV9,-,TGTGCCAGCAGCTCGACAGGGTCTGTTCAGCCCCAGCATTTT,CASSSTGSVQPQHF
-,TRBJ2-3,TRBV24-1,once,TGTGCCACCAGTGCTTACCGAGGGAAGGGCAGCACAGATACGCAGTATTTT,CATSAYRGKGSTDTQYF
-,TRBJ1-1,TRBV29-1,-,TGCAGCGCGATCCGGGCCCCGACTGGGGACACTGAAGCTTTCTTT,CSAIRAPTGDTEAFF
-,TRBJ1-5,TRBV6-1,-,TGTGCCAGCAGTGCTGTAGTGGGTCAGCCCCAGCATTTT,CASSAVVGQPQHF
-,TRBJ1-1,TRBV19,few,TGTGCCACCATCGACAGGAGGAACACTGAAGCTTTCTTT,CATIDRRNTEAFF
-,TRBJ1-5,TRBV2,-,TGTGCCAGCAGTGAGTGGGTAGTGAATCAGCCCCAGCATTTT,CASSEWVVNQPQHF
TRBD2,TRBJ2-7,TRBV14,-,TGTGCCAGCAGCCAGCCGGGACTAGCGGGATACGAGCAGTACTTC,CASSQPGLAGYEQYF
-,TRBJ2-3,TRBV19,-,TGTGCCAGTAGTATCTATACCGATGGGGATACGCAGTATTTT,CASSIYTDGDTQYF
-,TRBJ1-5,TRBV6-2/TRBV6-3,-,TGTGCCAGCTCCCTCCTGGGGGGCAATCAGTCCCAGCATTTT,CASSLLGGNQSQHF
-,TRBJ2-3,TRBV12-3/TRBV12-4,-,TGTGCCAGCACCACGACCGGTAGCGTGATTACGCAGTATTTT,CASTTTGSVITQYF
TRBD2,TRBJ2-2,TRBV15,-,TGTGCCACCAGCAGAGATCCCCCTAGCGGGGGTGCGAACACCGGGGAGCTGTTTTTT,CATSRDPPSGGANTGELFF
TRBD2,TRBJ2-5,TRBV29-1,-,TGCAGCTCCGGGGGGGGAGGTGAGACCCAGTACTTC,CSSGGGGETQYF
TRBD2,TRBJ2-3,TRBV29-1,-,TGCAGCGTTTTGGCGGGGGGCGTCACAGATACGCAGTATTTT,CSVLAGGVTDTQYF
-,TRBJ2-1,TRBV7-2,-,TGTGCCAGCAGCTTGTATCGAGGGCGGGTTTATGAGCAGTTCTTC,CASSLYRGRVYEQFF
-,TRBJ2-3,TRBV7-6,many,TGTGCCAGCAGCTTTCCCGGGACCTTGGGTACAGATACGCAGTATTTT,CASSFPGTLGTDTQYF
TRBD2,TRBJ2-5,TRBV19,-,TGTGCCAGTAGTATGGTAGCGGGTGAGACCCAGTACTTC,CASSMVAGETQYF